Given below is one TCR beta chain in context. This record belongs to a study of human T cells and chemical hapten exposure. MiXCR, run by TCRdb on the RACE reads, gives a single entry per CDR3 protein. The sample carries roughly 110,000 distinct CDR3 sequences, around 12% recorded once. The CDR3 runs to 14 residues. With 3 bases removed from V and 1 base from J, the gap between germline ends came to 10 bases. CDR1 is SGDLS and CDR2 is YYNGEE in the germline V gene. The time point denotes: pre-sensitization, week 0. Treatment noted: therapeutic diphenylcyclopropenone sensitization with weekly scalp DPC.

The clonotype was recovered from a woman in her forties or fifties with alopecia areata. Some clones in this sample may be carry-over from other donors' samples. The sequenced sample was whole blood, obtained in connection with sensitization to the hapten diphenylcyclopropenone (DPC). The chain carries TRBV9 and TRBJ2-5, with D perhaps TRBD1 or TRBD2 (5 bases each). The chain's CDR3 is CASSGGTIQETQYF. The CDR3 bases are TGTGCCAGCAGCGGGGGGACCATCCAAGAGACCCAGTACTTC.